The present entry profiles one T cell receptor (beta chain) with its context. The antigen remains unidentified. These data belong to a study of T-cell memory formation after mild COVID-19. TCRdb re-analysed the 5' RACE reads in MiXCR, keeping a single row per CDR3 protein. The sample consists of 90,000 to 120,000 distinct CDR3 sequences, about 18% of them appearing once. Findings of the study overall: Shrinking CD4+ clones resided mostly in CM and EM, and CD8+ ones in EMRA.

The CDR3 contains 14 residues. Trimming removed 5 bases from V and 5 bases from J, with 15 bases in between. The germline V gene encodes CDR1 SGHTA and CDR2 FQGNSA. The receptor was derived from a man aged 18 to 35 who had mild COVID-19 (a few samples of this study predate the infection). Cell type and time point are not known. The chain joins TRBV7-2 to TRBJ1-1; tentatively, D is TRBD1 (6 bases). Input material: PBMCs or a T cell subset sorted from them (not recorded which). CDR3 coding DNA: TGTGCCAGCAGCCCAACAGGGTTTGGGACTGAAGCTTTCTTT. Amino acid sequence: CASSPTGFGTEAFF.